This TCR beta chain was captured in a study of post-analysis software for immune sequencing data. Study overall: Both relapsing-remitting and secondary progressive multiple sclerosis featured among the disease courses, as did progressive-relapsing multiple sclerosis.

As concerns this clonotype: Its antigen is not known.

Carried by the TCR beta cDNA libraries were unique molecular identifiers. The yield from about 1 to 10 million T cells was roughly 500,000 cDNA molecules in total. MiXCR, applied by TCRdb to the PCR reads, yields one record per CDR3 protein. The sample shows approximately 160,000 distinct CDR3 sequences, approximately 30% of them seen only once. CDR1 is SGHTA, CDR2 FQGTGA, per germline. CDR3 length equals 13 residues. Findings and caveats of the study: The five TRBV segments detected at higher frequency in patients than in controls included TRBV5-6, TRBV5-1 and TRBV20-1.

This receptor was taken from a girl aged 5 to 17 with multiple sclerosis. The sample comprised blood. The V call is TRBV7-3, the J call TRBJ2-7, with TRBD2 identical over 9 bases. The J call may be in error: the DNA end matches TRBJ2-5 better. The CDR3 DNA follows: TGTGCCAGCAGTCGACTAGCGGAAGAGACCCAGTACTTC. It is translated as CASSRLAEETQYF.